This T cell receptor beta chain is from a study of CD8 T cells in ankylosing spondylitis. With respect to this clonotype: Its antigen is not identified.

TCR beta libraries were made by quantitative 5'-RACE with molecular barcodes. TCRdb analysed the 5' RACE reads with MiXCR anew, one entry per CDR3 protein. The sample has about 24,000 distinct CDR3 sequences; about 17% are singletons. Study conclusions and caveats: A motif in TCR beta, a set of roughly eight highly homologous variants, appeared characteristic of ankylosing spondylitis blood. Disease-associated clones were reportedly significantly overrepresented in matched ankylosing spondylitis synovial fluid. Disease-associated clonotypes exhibited CD8+ identity and were relatively infrequent in peripheral blood.

This CDR3 comprises 15 residues. The germline gives CDR1 SGHAT, CDR2 FQDESV (reference sequence). The V end lost 2 bases, the J end lost 4 bases, and 14 bases lay between the germline ends. What was sequenced was blood. This rearrangement joins TRBV11-1 to TRBJ1-1, with D tentatively TRBD1 (5 bases). The sequence was collected from a male donor with ankylosing spondylitis or in good health (not recorded which). Here the CDR3 reads CASSLRRGRVTEAFF. Written as DNA, the CDR3 is TGTGCCAGCAGCTTAAGGAGGGGACGGGTCACTGAAGCTTTCTTT.